The 17 T cell receptor beta chains presented below share a single source sample, sequenced in a study of blood T cell repertoires in COVID-19. Measured with immunoSEQ multiplex PCR; TCRdb has only the in-frame clones, and not every one. The table lists nearly 350,000 clones, about 87% of them singletons, with over 6% in the top ten. Sample: peripheral blood. The source is a woman aged 45-59 years with COVID-19, enrolled during active disease.

V gene TRBV27 combines with J gene TRBJ1-2; TRBD1 aligns across 7 bases. Trimming removed 6 bases from V and 5 bases from J; junction bases left unmatched: 6. The CDR3 contains 13 residues. Germline lookup yields CDR1 MNHEY and CDR2 SMNVEV (reference sequence). CDR3 region: CASSFQGQYGYTF. The CDR3 bases are TGTGCCAGCAGCTTCCAGGGACAGTATGGCTACACCTTC.

The chain links TRBV5-1 to TRBJ2-5, with D perhaps TRBD2 (5 bases). In germline, CDR1 is SGHRS, CDR2 YFSETQ. This CDR3 has 15 residues. The V and J ends lost 4 bases and 2 bases respectively, with 15 bases between them. In DNA form, the CDR3 reads TGCGCCAGCAGCCCGGGGTTGTTGGGTCAAGAGACCCAGTACTTC. Its protein product is CASSPGLLGQETQYF.

The chain combines TRBV12-5 with TRBJ1-5; weak D call: TRBD1 (6 bases). V dropped 6 bases and J dropped 3 bases, with 9 bases sitting between them. Germline CDR1 LGHNT, CDR2 FRNRAP. CDR3 size: 13 residues. The CDR3 here is CASGQGYNQPQHF. CDR3 in DNA: TGTGCTAGTGGCCAGGGGTACAATCAGCCCCAGCATTTT.

The chain is built from TRBV5-1 and TRBJ2-4, with D maybe TRBD1 (8 bases). The CDR3 contains 16 residues. Germline V lookup: CDR1 SGHRS, CDR2 YFSETQ. Trimming pared 0 bases from V and 6 bases from J, leaving 16 bases between. Here the CDR3 DNA reads TGCGCCAGCAGCTTGGACGGACAGGGCGGGGGAAACATTCAGTACTTC. Translation: CASSLDGQGGGNIQYF.

The V call is TRBV18, the J call TRBJ1-5, with TRBD1 matching over 7 bases. V trimming: 6 bases; J trimming: 0 bases; junction bases outside the gene matches: 5. The length of the CDR3 is 15 residues. Germline V gene data show CDR1 as KGHSH and CDR2 as LQKENI. The CDR3 DNA reads as TGTGCCAGCTCGCGGACAGGACATAGCAATCAGCCCCAGCATTTT. This sequence encodes CASSRTGHSNQPQHF.

The chain links TRBV4-3 to TRBJ1-5, with D hard to call. The CDR3 contains 16 residues. Between the trimmed V and J ends, which lost 0 bases and 7 bases, there was a span of 16 bases. The V gene's germline CDR1 is LGHNA and CDR2 YSLEER. Here the CDR3 reads CASSQDFRVRGQPQHF. In nucleotides, the CDR3 is TGCGCCAGCAGCCAAGATTTCCGGGTAAGAGGGCAGCCCCAGCATTTT.

This clone was seen a handful of times. The chain couples TRBV9 to TRBJ2-2; 7 bases align to TRBD2. Germline trimming cut 1 base from V and 0 bases from J; bases unmatched to any gene: 3. This CDR3 is 16 amino acids long. Per the germline V gene, CDR1 is SGDLS and CDR2 is YYNGEE. CDR3 bases: TGTGCCAGCAGCGTACTCAGCGGGGCGAACACCGGGGAGCTGTTTTTT. Protein: CASSVLSGANTGELFF.

The rearrangement joins TRBV6-5 to TRBJ2-5; D is ambiguous. CDR1 is MNHEY and CDR2 is SVGAGI in the germline V gene. The CDR3 extends over 14 amino acids. V was cut by 5 bases and J by 5 bases, with 15 bases left in between. CDR3: CASSRSKVGETQYF. The CDR3 DNA reads as TGTGCCAGCAGTCGTTCTAAGGTCGGGGAGACCCAGTACTTC.

The V and J genes are TRBV11-2 and TRBJ1-5; D gene ambiguous. Trimming cost V 7 bases and J 5 bases, with 15 bases left between them. The CDR3 has 14 amino acids. The germline gives CDR1 SGHAT, CDR2 FQNNGV. This CDR3 is CASKLSTVDQPQHF. The DNA for the CDR3 is TGTGCCAGCAAACTCTCTACGGTAGATCAGCCCCAGCATTTT.

This sequence joins TRBV7-9 and TRBJ2-1; 12 bases map to TRBD2. J was trimmed by 8 bases and V by 5 bases; bases with no gene match: 7. The length of the CDR3 is 15 residues. Germline loops: CDR1 SEHNR, CDR2 FQNEAQ (reference sequence). The DNA of the CDR3 is TGTGCCAGCAGCCCGACTAGCGGGAGAATGGATGAGCAGTTCTTC. It encodes CASSPTSGRMDEQFF.

The V gene is TRBV27, the J gene TRBJ1-2; 8 nucleotides align to TRBD1. Germline CDR1 reads MNHEY; CDR2 reads SMNVEV (reference sequence). The V and J ends lost 6 bases and 4 bases, in that order; junction bases with no gene match: 7. The CDR3 length is 14 residues. CDR3 in DNA: TGTGCCAGCAGCCCGGGACAGGAGAGCTATGGCTACACCTTC. Translating gives CASSPGQESYGYTF.

This chain joins TRBV5-1 and TRBJ2-7; weak D call: TRBD2 (6 bases). The CDR3 totals 15 residues. Germline-derived CDR1 and CDR2 are SGHRS and YFSETQ. V gave up 1 base and J gave up 3 bases, with 14 bases separating them. In DNA form, the CDR3 reads TGCGCCAGCAGCTTGTCACCGGGAGAGGGCTACGAGCAGTACTTC. Residues: CASSLSPGEGYEQYF.

J is TRBJ2-5 and V is TRBV30; D remains ambiguous. With 0 bases removed from V and 4 bases from J, the gap between germline ends came to 6 bases. The CDR3 sequence is 12 residues long. Germline CDR1 is GTSNPN and CDR2 is SVGIG (reference sequence). CDR3 coding DNA: TGTGCCTGGAGTGTATTAGTAGAGACCCAGTACTTC. Translated: CAWSVLVETQYF.

The V gene is TRBV7-2, the J gene TRBJ2-7; a possible D gene is TRBD1 (5 bases). Germline V gene sequence: CDR1 SGHTA, CDR2 FQGNSA. V shed 1 base and J shed 0 bases, with 10 bases lying between them. The CDR3 totals 15 residues. The CDR3 protein is CASSLVGDSSYEQYF. The CDR3 bases are TGTGCCAGCAGCTTAGTCGGAGACAGCTCCTACGAGCAGTACTTC.

V and J are TRBV5-1 and TRBJ2-1, with 11 bases fitting TRBD2. Trimming took 9 bases from V and 10 from J; bases not matched to a gene: 12. CDR1 SGHRS and CDR2 YFSETQ come from the germline V gene. The CDR3 is made up of 14 amino acids. The CDR3 coding sequence is TGCGCCACCTCACTAGCGGGAGATCTTTGGGAGCAGTTCTTC. The encoded protein is CATSLAGDLWEQFF.

This clone was observed a handful of times. This rearrangement joins TRBV6-5 to TRBJ1-5; 9 bases fit TRBD1. The CDR3 is made up of 15 amino acids. From germline, CDR1 is MNHEY and CDR2 SVGAGI. Trimming cost V 10 bases and J 5 bases; bases outside gene matches: 12. The DNA of the CDR3 is TGTGCCACTTACCCTACAGGGGGCGCCTATCAGCCCCAGCATTTT. This gives the protein CATYPTGGAYQPQHF.

The CDR3 loop reads CASTPGDRTNYGYTF. DNA for the CDR3: TGTGCCAGTACTCCGGGGGACAGAACTAACTATGGCTACACCTTC. The chain uses TRBV19 and TRBJ1-2, with TRBD1 matching 7 bases. The CDR3 loop spans 15 amino acids. From germline, CDR1 is LNHDA and CDR2 SQIVND (reference sequence). J gave up 0 bases and V 7 bases, and 8 bases lay outside the gene matches.